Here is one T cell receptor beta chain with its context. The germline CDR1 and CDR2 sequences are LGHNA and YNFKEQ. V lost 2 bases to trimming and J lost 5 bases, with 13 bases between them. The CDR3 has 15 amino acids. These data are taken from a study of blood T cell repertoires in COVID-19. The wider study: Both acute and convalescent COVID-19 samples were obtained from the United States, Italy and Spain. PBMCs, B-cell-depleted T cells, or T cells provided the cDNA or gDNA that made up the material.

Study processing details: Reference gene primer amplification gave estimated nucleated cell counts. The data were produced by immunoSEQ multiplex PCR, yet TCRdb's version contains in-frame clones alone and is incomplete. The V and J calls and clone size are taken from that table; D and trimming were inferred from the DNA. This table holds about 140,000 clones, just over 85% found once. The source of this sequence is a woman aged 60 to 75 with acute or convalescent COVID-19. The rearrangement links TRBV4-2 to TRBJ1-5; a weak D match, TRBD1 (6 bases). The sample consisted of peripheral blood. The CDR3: CASSQSSPGDQPQHF. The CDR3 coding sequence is TGTGCCAGCAGCCAATCAAGTCCAGGGGATCAGCCCCAGCATTTT.